Included here is one TCR beta chain sequence, with context. Its antigen is unidentified. Each patient experienced a relapse that followed autologous stem cell transplantation, and brentuximab vedotin exposure varied. The CD8+ T cells came from thawed PBMCs through magnetic negative selection. The data were obtained in a study of PD-1 blockade in classical Hodgkin lymphoma. Per germline, CDR1 KGHSH and CDR2 LQKENI. With 0 bases removed from V and 0 bases from J, the gap between germline ends came to 3 bases. The CDR3 has 15 residues. Produced via immunoSEQ multiplex PCR; TCRdb's table is partial and in-frame only. Of more than 1,200 clones in the sample, about 80% were seen once. General observations from the study: Newly diagnosed patients reportedly trailed healthy donors in baseline TCR diversity.

The chain links TRBV18 to TRBJ2-6; D is undetermined. The sequencing here drew on CD8+ T cells from blood, taken at baseline. The TCR comes from a human donor with classical Hodgkin lymphoma. The DNA for the CDR3 is TGTGCCAGCTCACCACCAAGCTCTGGGGCCAACGTCCTGACTTTC. Translating gives CASSPPSSGANVLTF.